This TCR beta chain originates from a study of blood T cell repertoires in COVID-19. As for the study in general: Italy, Spain and the United States were the sources of the convalescent and acute COVID-19 samples.

TCRdb's copy holds only in-frame clones and misses some; the assay was immunoSEQ multiplex PCR. The sample lists around 150,000 clones, 82% occurring once. The CDR3 is 13 amino acids. V dropped 6 bases and J dropped 0 bases, with 7 bases sitting between them. Germline V gene lookup returns CDR1 SGHRS and CDR2 YFSETQ. The origin of this receptor is a woman older than 75 with acute or convalescent COVID-19. This sequence joins TRBV5-1 and TRBJ2-1, with D hard to call. The specimen sequenced was peripheral blood. In DNA, the CDR3 is TGCGCCAGCAAAGAGGCCTCCTACAATGAGCAGTTCTTC. It codes for CASKEASYNEQFF. The full variable domain, with the rest looked up from reference TRBV5-1 and TRBJ2-1, is KAGVTQTPRYLIKTRGQQVTLSCSPISGHRSVSWYQQTPGQGLQFLFEYFSETQRNKGNFPGRFSGRQFSNSRSEMNVSTLELGDSALYLCASKEASYNEQFFGPGTRLTVL.